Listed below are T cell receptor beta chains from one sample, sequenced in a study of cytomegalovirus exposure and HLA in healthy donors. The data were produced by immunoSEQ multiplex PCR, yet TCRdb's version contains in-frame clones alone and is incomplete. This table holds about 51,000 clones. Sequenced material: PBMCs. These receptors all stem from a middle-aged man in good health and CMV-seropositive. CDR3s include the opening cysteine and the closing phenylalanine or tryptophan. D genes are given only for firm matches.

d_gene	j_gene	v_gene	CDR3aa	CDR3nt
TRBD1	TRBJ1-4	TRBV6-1	CASSQQGPNEKLFF	TGTGCCAGCAGTCAACAGGGGCCCAATGAAAAACTGTTTTTT
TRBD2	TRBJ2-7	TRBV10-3	CAIRLADTYEQYF	TGTGCCATCAGACTAGCGGATACCTACGAGCAGTACTTC
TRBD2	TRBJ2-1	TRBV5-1	CASSLVAGGQNNEQFF	TGCGCCAGCAGCTTGGTAGCGGGGGGCCAGAACAATGAGCAGTTCTTC
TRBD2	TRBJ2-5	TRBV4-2	CASSQDGTAGVETQYF	TGTGCCAGCAGCCAAGATGGTACGGCGGGGGTAGAGACCCAGTACTTC
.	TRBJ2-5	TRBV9	CASSVGGGGGTETQYF	TGTGCCAGCAGCGTAGGGGGTGGGGGGGGCACAGAGACCCAGTACTTC
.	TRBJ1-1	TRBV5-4	CASSSQGDTEAFF	TGTGCCAGCAGCTCGCAAGGAGACACTGAAGCTTTCTTT
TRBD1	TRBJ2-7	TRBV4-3	CASSQEGDRGYEQYF	TGCGCCAGCAGCCAAGAGGGGGACAGGGGATACGAGCAGTACTTC
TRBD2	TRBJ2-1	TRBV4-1	CASSLGLAGANEQFF	TGCGCCAGCAGCCTGGGGCTAGCGGGAGCCAATGAGCAGTTCTTC
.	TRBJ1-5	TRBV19	CASSKGDAGNQPQHF	TGTGCCAGTAGTAAAGGGGATGCGGGCAATCAGCCCCAGCATTTT
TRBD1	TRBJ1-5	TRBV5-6	CASSLGTGSGQPQHF	TGTGCCAGCAGCTTGGGGACAGGGTCGGGTCAGCCCCAGCATTTT
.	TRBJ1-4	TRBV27	CASSSDQGNEKLFF	TGTGCCAGCAGTTCGGACCAGGGGAATGAAAAACTGTTTTTT
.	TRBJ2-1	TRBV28	CASSSRDTQQVIF	TGTGCCAGCAGTTCCCGGGACACTCAACAGGTCATCTTC
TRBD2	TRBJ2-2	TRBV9	CASSVGAPGGRGVGELFF	TGTGCCAGCAGCGTAGGGGCCCCTGGCGGGAGGGGTGTCGGGGAGCTGTTTTTT
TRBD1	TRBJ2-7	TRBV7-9	CASGTTGTVHEQYF	TGTGCCAGCGGAACAACCGGGACAGTCCACGAGCAGTACTTC
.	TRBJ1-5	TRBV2	CATATGDQPQHF	TGTGCCACCGCGACAGGCGATCAGCCCCAGCATTTT
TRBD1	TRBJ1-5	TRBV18	CASSPYRGALASNQPQHF	TGTGCCAGCTCACCATACAGGGGGGCCCTGGCTAGCAATCAGCCCCAGCATTTT
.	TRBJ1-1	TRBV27	CASSLSRGAGTEAFF	TGTGCCAGCAGTTTATCACGGGGGGCCGGTACTGAAGCTTTCTTT
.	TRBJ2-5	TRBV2	CASKDGDYTLETQYF	TGTGCCAGCAAGGATGGTGACTATACGTTAGAGACCCAGTACTTC
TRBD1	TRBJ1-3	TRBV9	CASSLTGPVSGNTVYF	TGTGCCAGCAGCTTGACAGGGCCTGTCTCTGGAAACACCGTATATTTT
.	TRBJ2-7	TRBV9	CASSVVPQTTLSEQYF	TGTGCCAGCAGCGTAGTGCCACAGACTACTCTCTCCGAGCAGTACTTC
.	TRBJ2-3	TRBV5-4	CASAGLNTDTQYF	TGTGCCAGCGCCGGACTCAACACAGATACGCAGTATTTT
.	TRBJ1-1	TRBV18	CASSPGQGVWNTEAFF	TGTGCCAGCTCACCGGGGCAGGGTGTGTGGAACACTGAAGCTTTCTTT
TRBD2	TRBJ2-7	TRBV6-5	CASGGRGGGSYEQYF	TGTGCCAGCGGAGGGCGTGGGGGGGGATCCTACGAGCAGTACTTC
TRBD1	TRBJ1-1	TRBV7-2	CASSKYTGADEAFF	TGTGCCAGCAGCAAATATACAGGGGCGGATGAAGCTTTCTTT
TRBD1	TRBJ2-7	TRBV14	CASSQRVTGYEQYF	TGTGCCAGCAGCCAACGCGTGACAGGGTACGAGCAGTACTTC
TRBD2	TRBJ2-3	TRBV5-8	CASRSSGVDTQYF	TGTGCCAGCAGGAGTAGCGGGGTTGATACGCAGTATTTT
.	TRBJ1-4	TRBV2	CASSGEYEKLFF	TGTGCCAGCAGCGGGGAATACGAAAAACTGTTTTTT
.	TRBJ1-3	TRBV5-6	CASSYRGTIYF	TGTGCCAGCAGCTACCGGGGGACCATATATTTT